One sample yielded the 17 T cell receptor beta chains listed below, sequenced in a study of CXCR3-negative and CXCR3-positive naive CD8 T cells. The libraries of TRB cDNA were prepared using 5' RACE with UMI labels. TCRdb reanalyzed the 5' RACE reads, giving one entry per CDR3 protein sequence and no DNA. The table counts about 90,000 distinct CDR3 sequences; about 1% lies in the top ten. Sequencing input: naive CXCR3- CD8+ T cells from blood. Documented subset: CD45RO-CCR7+CD27+CD95- naive CD8+ T cells lacking CXCR3 (TNR3-). Receptors were obtained from a human donor in good health. Some clones in this sample may be carry-over from other donors' samples.

This sequence joins TRBV5-1 and TRBJ1-3; the D gene TCRdb calls, TRBD1, cannot be checked with no DNA. The CDR3 runs to 17 residues. Germline V lookup: CDR1 SGHRS, CDR2 YFSETQ. The CDR3 reads CASSSTGTTISGNTIYF.

This chain links TRBV4-1 with TRBJ1-5; the TRBD1 assignment by TCRdb is unverifiable without DNA. This CDR3 contains 13 residues. CDR1 and CDR2 (germline): MGHRA, YSYEKL. The CDR3 reads CASSLFRDQPQHF.

This sequence joins TRBV4-3 and TRBJ1-4; as DNA is missing, the TRBD1 call by TCRdb cannot be tested. This CDR3 is 15 amino acids long. Germline V gives CDR1 LGHNA, CDR2 YSLEER. CDR3 in amino acids: CASSQGQGTNEKLFF.

The V and J genes are TRBV10-2 and TRBJ1-1. Germline loops: CDR1 WSHSY, CDR2 SAAADI. The CDR3 has 12 residues. This CDR3 reads CASGSMNTEAFF.

V usage is TRBV11-2 and J usage is TRBJ2-7; lacking DNA, the TRBD1 call made by TCRdb goes unchecked. The germline V gene encodes CDR1 SGHAT and CDR2 FQNNGV. The CDR3 contains 12 residues. The CDR3 protein is CASSATGYEQYF.

This chain uses TRBV4-3 with TRBJ2-5; with no DNA, the TCRdb D assignment of TRBD2 cannot be verified. The CDR3 extends over 16 amino acids. CDR1 is LGHNA and CDR2 is YSLEER in the germline V gene. The CDR3 is CASSTSRTSGVETQYF.

This chain connects TRBV27 to TRBJ2-7; TCRdb returns TRBD2, unconfirmable since there is no DNA. CDR3 length equals 14 residues. The germline gives CDR1 MNHEY, CDR2 SMNVEV (reference sequence). CDR3 in amino acids: CASSSGLVVYEQYF.

This chain connects TRBV6-2 or TRBV6-3 to TRBJ1-1; with no DNA, the TCRdb D assignment of TRBD1 cannot be verified. CDR1 and CDR2 from the germline V gene are MNHEY and SVGEGT. The CDR3 loop spans 12 amino acids. The CDR3 sequence: CASNRDSPEAFF.

V and J are TRBV5-5 and TRBJ2-1; the TCRdb call, TRBD2, lacks DNA for checking. The germline V gene encodes CDR1 SGHKS and CDR2 YYEKEE (reference sequence). CDR3 length equals 14 residues. The CDR3 here is CASSLVVAGGEQFF.

The chain carries TRBV29-1 and TRBJ2-3. The V gene's germline CDR1 is SQVTM and CDR2 ANQGSEA. The CDR3 consists of 11 residues. The CDR3 sequence is CSVPRPDTQYF.

V usage is TRBV20-1 and J usage is TRBJ1-3. CDR1 and CDR2 from the germline V gene are DFQATT and SNEGSKA (reference sequence). The CDR3 length is 16 residues. The CDR3 protein is CSAEWVRWGSGNTIYF.

The V call is TRBV29-1, the J call TRBJ1-4; with no DNA, the TCRdb D assignment of TRBD1 cannot be verified. The CDR3 is 13 amino acids. Germline-derived CDR1 and CDR2 are SQVTM and ANQGSEA. Here the CDR3 reads CSVESRDNEKLFF.

The chain combines TRBV11-1 with TRBJ1-1. The germline CDR1 and CDR2 sequences are SGHAT and FQDESV (reference sequence). CDR3 size: 13 residues. CDR3 protein: CASSLLGFTEAFF.

J is TRBJ2-7 and V is TRBV11-2; the D call from TCRdb, TRBD1, cannot be confirmed without DNA. The CDR3 sequence is 14 residues long. The germline V gene has CDR1 SGHAT and CDR2 FQNNGV. This chain's CDR3 is CASSLVDTTYEQYF.

The CDR3 sequence is CASSPGGGETQYF. The rearrangement uses TRBV7-7 and TRBJ2-5; TCRdb returns TRBD1, unconfirmable since there is no DNA. Germline V gene data show CDR1 as SSHAT and CDR2 as FNYEAQ (reference sequence). This CDR3 is built from 13 residues. The variable domain in full, with the rest retrieved from reference TRBV7-7 and TRBJ2-5, is GAGVSQSPRYKVTKRGQDVTLRCDPISSHATLYWYQQALGQGPEFLTYFNYEAQPDKSGLPSDRFSAERPEGSISTLTIQRTEQRDSAMYRCASSPGGGETQYFGPGTRLLVL.

V is TRBV7-9 and J is TRBJ1-1; TCRdb designates TRBD1, a call that cannot be tested without DNA. Germline lookup yields CDR1 SEHNR and CDR2 FQNEAQ (reference sequence). The CDR3 is 17 amino acids. The CDR3 region is CASSPPGQGRSNTEAFF.

This sequence joins TRBV13 and TRBJ2-7; TCRdb's assignment of TRBD1 cannot be checked, as there is no DNA. CDR3 length: 16 residues. The germline V gene has CDR1 PRHDT and CDR2 FYEKMQ (reference sequence). The CDR3 is CASSFIGGGISYEQYF.